These 24 T cell receptor beta chains were sequenced from one sample in a study of T cell changes during pregnancy in multiple sclerosis. The protocol was immunoSEQ multiplex PCR, while the TCRdb copy is restricted to in-frame clones and leaves out a portion. In the table there are some 59,000 clones, approximately 91% of which are singletons. This specimen consisted of peripheral blood, obtained in the second trimester of pregnancy. These receptors originate from a female donor with multiple sclerosis, enrolled in a pregnancy study.

This rearrangement joins TRBV5-4 to TRBJ1-1, with D possibly matching TRBD1 (6 bases). Trimming shortened V by 0 bases and J by 5 bases, and 11 bases separated the two germline ends. This CDR3 has 14 amino acids. The germline V gene has CDR1 SGHNT and CDR2 YYREEE (reference sequence). The DNA for the CDR3 is TGTGCCAGCAGCTTGGCAGGGGAGTGGACTGAAGCTTTCTTT. Translating gives CASSLAGEWTEAFF.

This clone was seen once. This rearrangement joins TRBV5-1 to TRBJ2-1; D gene unclear. V lost 1 base, J lost 6 bases, and 11 bases lay in between. Per germline, CDR1 SGHRS and CDR2 YFSETQ. This CDR3 is built from 14 residues. CDR3 protein: CASSLTPLANEQFF. In DNA form, the CDR3 reads TGCGCCAGCAGCTTGACACCCCTGGCCAATGAGCAGTTCTTC.

This chain links TRBV7-9 with TRBJ1-2, with unresolved D. CDR3 length: 13 amino acids. Germline assignment: CDR1 SEHNR and CDR2 FQNEAQ (reference sequence). V lost 3 bases to trimming and J lost 0 bases, with 5 bases between them. The chain's CDR3 is CASSFLANYGYTF. CDR3 bases: TGTGCCAGCAGCTTTCTCGCTAACTATGGCTACACCTTC.

The gene calls are TRBV21-1 and TRBJ1-5; TRBD1, the table's D call, lacks a check against the DNA. TRBV21-1 is classified as a pseudogene. The length of the CDR3 is 16 residues. The CDR3 DNA follows: TGTGCCAGCAGTAGAAACAGGGGGCGGTTCAATCAGCCCCAGCATTTT. Translating gives CASSRNRGRFNQPQHF.

Here the CDR3 reads CASSMKPGSSGNTIYF. DNA of the CDR3: TGTGCCAGTAGTATGAAGCCCGGGAGCTCTGGAAACACCATATATTTT. This chain joins TRBV19 and TRBJ1-3; D is uncertain. Trimming cost V 3 bases and J 0 bases, with 12 bases left between them. This CDR3 has 16 residues. Germline-derived CDR1 and CDR2 are LNHDA and SQIVND (reference sequence).

The rearrangement joins TRBV4-3 to TRBJ2-1, with 7 bases that match TRBD1. The J segment lost 1 base and the V segment lost 3 bases, leaving 6 bases of the junction unmatched. Germline V gene sequence: CDR1 LGHNA, CDR2 YSLEER. The CDR3 totals 16 residues. The CDR3 coding sequence is TGCGCCAGCAGCCAGTCGGACAGGTGGTCCTACAATGAGCAGTTCTTC. Amino acid sequence: CASSQSDRWSYNEQFF.

The rearrangement joins TRBV30 to TRBJ1-1, with TRBD1 as a possible D gene (5 bases). The ends were cut back, 5 bases at V and 5 bases at J, with 15 bases in the middle. This CDR3 contains 13 residues. Germline CDR1 and CDR2: GTSNPN and SVGIG (reference sequence). The DNA of the CDR3 is TGTGCCTGGGGGTGGGGGGGATTAACTGAAGCTTTCTTT. It translates to CAWGWGGLTEAFF. Looking up the rest from reference TRBV30 and TRBJ1-1 gives the full variable domain: SQTIHQWPATLVQPVGSPLSLECTVEGTSNPNLYWYRQAAGRGLQLLFYSVGIGQISSEVPQNLSASRPQDRQFILSSKKLLLSDSGFYLCAWGWGGLTEAFFGQGTRLTVV.

This clone was observed a single time. The V gene is TRBV5-1, the J gene TRBJ1-1; D perhaps matches TRBD1 (5 bases). Germline-derived CDR1 and CDR2 are SGHRS and YFSETQ. The CDR3 consists of 14 residues. The V end lost 4 bases, the J end lost 1 base, and 11 bases lay between the germline ends. The CDR3 DNA follows: TGCGCCAGCAGCCCCCCCGGGGGGAACACTGAAGCTTTCTTT. Protein: CASSPPGGNTEAFF.

The chain has TRBV10-3 and TRBJ1-4, with 8 positions matching TRBD1. The J segment lost 6 bases and the V segment lost 10 bases, leaving 10 bases of the junction unmatched. The CDR3 consists of 14 residues. Germline V CDR1 and CDR2: ENHRY, SYGVKD. CDR3 DNA: TGTGCCACGGCCCCGGGGACAGGCTATGAAAAACTGTTTTTT. Encoded protein: CATAPGTGYEKLFF.

This sequence joins TRBV7-8 and TRBJ1-2, with 7 bases lining up with TRBD1. CDR3 size: 15 residues. After removal of 2 bases from V and 5 bases from J, the junction contained 8 bases not matched to a gene. Germline assignment: CDR1 SGHVS and CDR2 FQNEAQ. The CDR3 coding sequence is TGTGCCAGCAGCTTACGGGGGACAGCGGGTTATGGCTACACCTTC. Translation: CASSLRGTAGYGYTF.

Here the CDR3 DNA reads TGCGCCAGCAGCGAGCGGACAGGGGGCAATTCGAACACTGAAGCTTTCTTT. It codes for CASSERTGGNSNTEAFF. V and J are TRBV5-1 and TRBJ1-1, with 11 nucleotides matching TRBD1. The CDR3 loop spans 17 amino acids. The J segment lost 1 base and the V segment lost 4 bases, leaving 9 bases of the junction unmatched. Germline V lookup: CDR1 SGHRS, CDR2 YFSETQ.

The chain joins TRBV30 to TRBJ1-3; possibly TRBD1 for D (6 bases). The V end was cut by 2 bases, the J end by 0 bases, with 17 bases between. The CDR3 is 17 amino acids. From germline, CDR1 is GTSNPN and CDR2 SVGIG (reference sequence). The CDR3 here is CAWSFYREGGSGNTIYF. CDR3 coding DNA: TGTGCCTGGAGTTTCTACAGGGAAGGGGGCTCTGGAAACACCATATATTTT.

This chain connects TRBV5-5 to TRBJ1-3; D is possibly TRBD1 (6 bases). The CDR3 sequence is 18 residues long. Germline-derived CDR1 and CDR2 are SGHKS and YYEKEE (reference sequence). Deletions cut 4 bases from V and 0 bases from J, with 20 bases between. In DNA form, the CDR3 reads TGTGCCAGCAGCCCCAGGGGTGAATTGAGGAGCTCTGGAAACACCATATATTTT. Its translation: CASSPRGELRSSGNTIYF.

The chain is built from TRBV5-1 and TRBJ2-5; a weak D match, TRBD1 (6 bases). Germline lookup yields CDR1 SGHRS and CDR2 YFSETQ. V lost 4 bases to trimming and J lost 5 bases, with 15 bases between them. This CDR3 has 14 amino acids. The CDR3 protein is CASSVTGILETQYF. CDR3 in DNA: TGCGCCAGCAGCGTTACAGGGATTCTGGAGACCCAGTACTTC. Supplemented by reference TRBV5-1 and TRBJ2-5, the full variable domain reads KAGVTQTPRYLIKTRGQQVTLSCSPISGHRSVSWYQQTPGQGLQFLFEYFSETQRNKGNFPGRFSGRQFSNSRSEMNVSTLELGDSALYLCASSVTGILETQYFGPGTRLLVL.

J is TRBJ1-2 and V is TRBV5-1, with D unresolved. Germline V gene lookup returns CDR1 SGHRS and CDR2 YFSETQ. This CDR3 has 14 amino acids. V was clipped by 4 bases and J by 2 bases, with 12 bases between them. CDR3 nucleotides: TGCGCCAGCAGCCCCCTTACATCAAACTATGGCTACACCTTC. It specifies CASSPLTSNYGYTF.

The chain carries TRBV7-2 and TRBJ2-7; TRBD1 matches 8 bases. Trimming at V came to 0 bases and at J to 3 bases, leaving 13 bases not matched to a gene. Germline loops: CDR1 SGHTA, CDR2 FQGNSA. The CDR3 length is 18 residues. This chain's CDR3 is CASSLAGAGSGGFYEQYF. CDR3 bases: TGTGCCAGCAGCTTAGCGGGAGCCGGGTCAGGGGGCTTCTACGAGCAGTACTTC.

This chain joins TRBV7-2 and TRBJ2-2, with D possibly TRBD1 on 6 matching bases. The V gene's germline CDR1 is SGHTA and CDR2 FQGNSA. V lost 6 bases to trimming and J lost 2 bases, with 19 bases between them. The CDR3 is made up of 17 amino acids. CDR3 nucleotides: TGTGCCAGCAGTCCCTTGGTCGGGACACTAAACACCGGGGAGCTGTTTTTT. Amino acids: CASSPLVGTLNTGELFF. The full variable domain, rest sourced from reference TRBV7-2 and TRBJ2-2, is GAGVSQSPSNKVTEKGKDVELRCDPISGHTALYWYRQSLGQGLEFLIYFQGNSAPDKSGLPSDRFSAERTGGSVSTLTIQRTQQEDSAVYLCASSPLVGTLNTGELFFGEGSRLTVL.

This clone was recorded once. This chain joins TRBV30 and TRBJ2-4; D may be TRBD1 (6 bases). This CDR3 is 13 amino acids long. In germline, CDR1 is GTSNPN, CDR2 SVGIG (reference sequence). V was cut by 5 bases and J by 2 bases, with 10 bases left in between. Written as DNA, the CDR3 is TGTGCCTGGGAGGGGGTTACCAAAAACATTCAGTACTTC. Protein sequence: CAWEGVTKNIQYF.

This sequence joins TRBV7-2 and TRBJ2-3; D might be TRBD2 (6 bases). Trimming removed 4 bases from V and 3 bases from J, with 14 bases in between. Looked up from germline, CDR1 is SGHTA and CDR2 is FQGNSA. The CDR3 sequence is 15 residues long. The CDR3 DNA reads TGTGCCAGCAGCTCATGGCTGGCGGGGACAGATACGCAGTATTTT. Its protein is CASSSWLAGTDTQYF.

J is TRBJ1-2 and V is TRBV2; D is unclear. Germline CDR1 reads SNHLY; CDR2 reads FYNNEI. The V gene lost 3 bases and the J gene lost 6 bases, with 14 bases spanning the gap. The CDR3 is 14 amino acids. The CDR3 DNA follows: TGTGCCAGCAGTGATGCAGGAAGCCTAAATGGCTACACCTTC. It codes for CASSDAGSLNGYTF.

The chain couples TRBV28 to TRBJ2-6, with TRBD1 matching 7 bases. V dropped 8 bases and J dropped 2; count of bases not matched to a gene: 6. Germline assignment: CDR1 MDHEN and CDR2 SYDVKM. The CDR3 runs 15 residues. The CDR3 DNA reads as TGTGCCAGCGACCATGACAGGGCTGGGGCCAACGTCCTGACTTTC. Its translation is CASDHDRAGANVLTF.

The genes are TRBV9 and TRBJ2-3; D is possibly TRBD2 (6 bases). Looked up from germline, CDR1 is SGDLS and CDR2 is YYNGEE. Trimming removed 3 bases at V and 5 bases at J, with 19 bases between. CDR3 size: 16 residues. The CDR3 region has the DNA TGTGCCAGCAGCGCCCTCGGTGGCGGGGTGGTAGATACGCAGTATTTT. Amino acid sequence: CASSALGGGVVDTQYF.

The chain links TRBV6-5 to TRBJ1-1; weak D call: TRBD1 (5 bases). Between the trimmed V and J ends, which lost 10 bases and 5 bases, there was a span of 17 bases. The CDR3 sequence is 13 residues long. Germline-derived CDR1 and CDR2 are MNHEY and SVGAGI. Written as DNA, the CDR3 is TGTGCCACCCTTGAGGCGGGGGTGACTGAAGCTTTCTTT. This codes for CATLEAGVTEAFF.

The chain recombines TRBV6-4 with TRBJ2-3, with 9 positions matching TRBD2. The CDR3 length is 15 residues. Trimming removed 4 bases from V and 0 bases from J; junction bases left unmatched: 2. CDR1 is MRHNA and CDR2 is SNTAGT in the germline V gene. As DNA, the CDR3 is TGTGCCAGCAGTGTCAGCGGGGGGAGCACAGATACGCAGTATTTT. Its translation: CASSVSGGSTDTQYF.